The next 4 T cell receptor beta chains were all read from a single sample in a study of Graves' ophthalmopathy and Graves' hyperthyroidism. Amplification targeted the TCR beta CDR3 regions, with RNA transcripts as the source material. First-round RT-PCR employed HTBI primers, with a second-round multiplex PCR after it. In TCRdb, the multiplex PCR reads were re-called with MiXCR into one record per CDR3 protein. The table has some 520,000 distinct CDR3 sequences, about an eighth seen once. Sequencing was carried out using blood. The receptors originated from a woman aged 25 to 39 with Graves' ophthalmopathy.

The chain's CDR3 is CASSPRDGNTEAFF. Here the CDR3 DNA reads TGTGCCAGCAGTCCCCGGGACGGGAACACTGAAGCTTTCTTT. This rearrangement joins TRBV12-3 or TRBV12-4 to TRBJ1-1, with D tentatively TRBD1 (5 bases). The V gene lost 5 bases and the J gene lost 1 base, with 11 bases spanning the gap. This CDR3 has 14 residues.

This clonotype was picked up many times. The V call is TRBV28, the J call TRBJ1-6; D is perhaps TRBD1 (5 bases). The CDR3 has 14 residues. Trimming shortened V by 3 bases and J by 6 bases, and 9 bases separated the two germline ends. Germline CDR1 is MDHEN and CDR2 is SYDVKM. CDR3 nucleotides: TGTGCCAGCAGTTTCGGTGGGACTAATTCACCCCTCCACTTT. Amino acid sequence: CASSFGGTNSPLHF.

The rearrangement uses TRBV7-2 and TRBJ2-7; 9 bases line up with TRBD1. Germline assignment: CDR1 SGHTA and CDR2 FQGNSA. This CDR3 has 14 residues. Trimming at V came to 5 bases and at J to 6 bases, leaving 8 bases not matched to a gene. The DNA of the CDR3 is TGTGCCAGCAGCCGCGGGACAGGGTTCCCCGAGCAGTACTTC. This encodes CASSRGTGFPEQYF.

The chain employs TRBV10-3 and TRBJ2-5; a weak D match, TRBD2 (6 bases). Deletions cut 5 bases from V and 5 bases from J, with 18 bases between. Germline CDR1 reads ENHRY; CDR2 reads SYGVKD. This CDR3 is 15 amino acids long. DNA of the CDR3: TGTGCCATCAGTCTGAGTGACAGTCGGGAGGAGACCCAGTACTTC. Encoded protein: CAISLSDSREETQYF.